Presented here are 27 T cell receptor beta chains from one specimen sequenced in a study of monozygotic twins with inflammatory bowel disease. Reprocessing the 5' RACE reads, TCRdb reports a single entry for every CDR3 protein and omits DNA. The table lists 350,000 to 550,000 distinct CDR3 sequences, with 2% to 3% in the top ten. The sequenced material came from blood. The source of these receptors is a human donor with ulcerative colitis or Crohn's disease, or a healthy co-twin of an affected twin (not recorded which).

The rearrangement links TRBV19 to TRBJ2-7. Per the germline V gene, CDR1 is LNHDA and CDR2 is SQIVND (reference sequence). The CDR3 has 11 residues. CDR3 protein: CASSTRGEQYF.

The V call is TRBV7-3, the J call TRBJ1-2; the D gene TCRdb calls, TRBD1, cannot be checked with no DNA. Germline loops: CDR1 SGHTA, CDR2 FQGTGA. The CDR3 covers 13 residues. The CDR3 reads CASSLEQGRGYTF.

The genes are TRBV12-3 or TRBV12-4 and TRBJ1-5. The CDR3 sequence is 12 residues long. Here the CDR3 reads CASTLGDQPQHF.

The chain couples TRBV4-2 to TRBJ2-2; lacking DNA, the TRBD1 call made by TCRdb goes unchecked. There are 16 residues in the CDR3. Germline CDR1 LGHNA, CDR2 YNFKEQ. This chain's CDR3 is CASSQGGAGNTGELFF.

V gene TRBV11-2 combines with J gene TRBJ2-3; TCRdb outputs TRBD1, but without DNA this stays unchecked. Germline-derived CDR1 and CDR2 are SGHAT and FQNNGV. CDR3 length: 17 residues. CDR3 sequence: CASSGTAGAGVADTQYF.

This chain uses TRBV12-3 or TRBV12-4 with TRBJ1-1; TCRdb's D call of TRBD1 is untestable without DNA. There are 15 residues in the CDR3. CDR3 region: CASSPVFPGPSEAFF.

V gene TRBV4-2 combines with J gene TRBJ2-7; TCRdb's assignment of TRBD2 cannot be checked, as there is no DNA. CDR1 and CDR2 from the germline V gene are LGHNA and YNFKEQ. The CDR3 runs to 16 residues. CDR3 residues: CASSPASGTSSYEQYF.

The V call is TRBV7-2, the J call TRBJ1-5. Germline lookup yields CDR1 SGHTA and CDR2 FQGNSA. This CDR3 has 15 residues. This chain's CDR3 is CASSSSAQFNQPQHF.

The chain recombines TRBV5-6 with TRBJ2-5; TCRdb returns TRBD1, unconfirmable since there is no DNA. Germline CDR1 and CDR2: SGHDT and YYEEEE. The CDR3 extends over 14 amino acids. The CDR3 is CASSFPTGGETQYF. The variable domain in full, completed from reference TRBV5-6 and TRBJ2-5, reads DAGVTQSPTHLIKTRGQQVTLRCSPKSGHDTVSWYQQALGQGPQFIFQYYEEEERQRGNFPDRFSGHQFPNYSSELNVNALLLGDSALYLCASSFPTGGETQYFGPGTRLLVL.

The CDR3 is CASSLVAGATNEKLFF. The chain links TRBV7-2 to TRBJ1-4. CDR1 is SGHTA, CDR2 FQGNSA, per germline. The CDR3 is made up of 16 amino acids.

The chain recombines TRBV19 with TRBJ1-3; absent DNA, TCRdb's TRBD1 call cannot be checked. Germline V CDR1 and CDR2: LNHDA, SQIVND (reference sequence). This CDR3 has 13 residues. This chain's CDR3 is CASETGTGNTIYF.

The CDR3 loop is CASFPSLTYGGNTIYF. This rearrangement joins TRBV6-1 to TRBJ1-3. Germline CDR1 is MNHNS and CDR2 is SASEGT. The CDR3 loop spans 16 amino acids.

J is TRBJ2-6 and V is TRBV20-1. Germline lookup yields CDR1 DFQATT and CDR2 SNEGSKA (reference sequence). The CDR3 runs to 15 residues. The CDR3: CSARDHEAGANVLTF.

The chain carries TRBV27 and TRBJ2-5; without DNA, the TCRdb call of TRBD1 cannot be checked. CDR1 and CDR2 (germline): MNHEY, SMNVEV (reference sequence). The CDR3 sequence is 14 residues long. This chain's CDR3 is CASSQQGYQETQYF.

The J gene is TRBJ2-2, the V gene TRBV5-1; TCRdb lists TRBD1, though no DNA is available to test this call. Germline loops: CDR1 SGHRS, CDR2 YFSETQ. The CDR3 totals 15 residues. The CDR3 reads CASSPEDRATGELFF.

The chain carries TRBV12-3 or TRBV12-4 and TRBJ2-1. This CDR3 region has 14 residues. The CDR3 protein is CASTWTGARNEQFF.

This sequence joins TRBV7-6 and TRBJ1-1. The CDR3 is 17 residues long. Germline V gene lookup returns CDR1 SGHVS and CDR2 FNYEAQ. Here the CDR3 reads CASSLEPIWTMNTEAFF.

V is TRBV28 and J is TRBJ1-2; TCRdb calls TRBD1, which cannot be checked without DNA. The CDR3 spans 14 residues. In germline, CDR1 is MDHEN, CDR2 SYDVKM. CDR3 amino acids: CACPGGDGAHGYTF.

The chain recombines TRBV30 with TRBJ1-1; checking the TCRdb D call of TRBD1 is not possible without DNA. Germline V gene data show CDR1 as GTSNPN and CDR2 as SVGIG (reference sequence). This CDR3 spans 12 amino acids. CDR3 protein: CAWSDGGFVAFF.

The V and J genes are TRBV12-3 or TRBV12-4 and TRBJ2-5. CDR3 size: 13 residues. The CDR3 sequence is CASSSLLRETQYF.

V usage is TRBV5-6 and J usage is TRBJ2-7; TCRdb picks TRBD2, but there is no DNA to check that call. The CDR3 totals 16 residues. Per the germline V gene, CDR1 is SGHDT and CDR2 is YYEEEE. The CDR3 region is CASSASPGLAEYEQYF.

This chain uses TRBV5-6 with TRBJ2-2; TCRdb indicates TRBD1, and absent DNA this call remains unverified. This CDR3 region has 16 residues. CDR1 is SGHDT, CDR2 YYEEEE, per germline. CDR3 region: CASRRGRGVDTGELFF.

The rearrangement links TRBV29-1 to TRBJ1-2. CDR1 SQVTM and CDR2 ANQGSEA come from the germline V gene. This CDR3 spans 13 amino acids. The CDR3 here is CSVEMGRNYGYTF.

The chain is built from TRBV25-1 and TRBJ2-7; TCRdb's D call of TRBD1 is untestable without DNA. Germline CDR1 reads MGHDK; CDR2 reads SYGVNS. The CDR3 totals 15 residues. The CDR3 loop is CASTRQGVHSYEQYF.

The V call is TRBV5-6, the J call TRBJ2-5; TCRdb lists TRBD1, though no DNA is available to test this call. From germline, CDR1 is SGHDT and CDR2 YYEEEE. The CDR3 totals 16 residues. CDR3 residues: CASSSPGQVSLETQYF.

The chain employs TRBV6-6 and TRBJ2-5; the TCRdb D gene call, TRBD1, has no DNA to confirm it. The CDR3 covers 13 residues. CDR1 and CDR2 from the germline V gene are MNHNY and SVGAGI (reference sequence). CDR3 protein: CASSQGNGETQYF.

The chain has TRBV6-1 and TRBJ2-2. This CDR3 region has 14 residues. Germline V gene lookup returns CDR1 MNHNS and CDR2 SASEGT. CDR3 amino acids: CASKAIANTGELFF.